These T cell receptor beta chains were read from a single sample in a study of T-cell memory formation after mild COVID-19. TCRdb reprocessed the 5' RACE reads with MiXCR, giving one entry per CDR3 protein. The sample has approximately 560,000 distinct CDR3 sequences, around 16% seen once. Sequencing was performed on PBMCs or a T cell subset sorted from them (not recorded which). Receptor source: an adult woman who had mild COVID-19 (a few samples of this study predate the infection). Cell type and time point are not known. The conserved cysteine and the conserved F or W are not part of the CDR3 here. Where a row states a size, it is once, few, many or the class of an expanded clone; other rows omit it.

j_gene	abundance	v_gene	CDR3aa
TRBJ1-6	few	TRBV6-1	ASSDRGRYSYNSPLH
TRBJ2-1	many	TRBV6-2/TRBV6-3	ASRKLAGVEYEQF
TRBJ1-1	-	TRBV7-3	ASSPKPRAEAF
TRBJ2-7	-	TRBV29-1	SVESHRDPYEQY
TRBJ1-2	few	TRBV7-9	ASSLDGPSYGYT
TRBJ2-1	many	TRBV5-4	ASRTGGRNEQF
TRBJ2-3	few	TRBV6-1	ASSGLAGGQDTQY
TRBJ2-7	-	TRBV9	ASSVELGEQY
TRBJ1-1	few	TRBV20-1	SARGNQGSRELAF
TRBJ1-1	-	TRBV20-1	SARDLTEAF
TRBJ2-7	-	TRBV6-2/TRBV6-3	ASSSLGNPYEQY
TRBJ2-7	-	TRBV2	ASSGRDRVLVYEQY
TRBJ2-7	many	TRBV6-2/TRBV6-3	ASQAHEVDEQY
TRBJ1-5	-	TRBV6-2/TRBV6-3	ASSYATGYSNQPQH
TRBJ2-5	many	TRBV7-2	ASKGTGGKETQY
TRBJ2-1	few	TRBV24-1	ATSDSTGGGEQF
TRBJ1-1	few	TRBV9	ASSVSDRRGTEAF
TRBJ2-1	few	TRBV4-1	ASSHDLRRHLGGGYYNEQF
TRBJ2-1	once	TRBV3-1	ASSPKTSGQSSYNEQF
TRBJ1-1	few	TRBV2	ASTGRQVNTEAF
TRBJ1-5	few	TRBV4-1	ASSQRQYNSNQPQH
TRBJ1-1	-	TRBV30	AWSAGTGNTEAF
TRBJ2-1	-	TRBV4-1	ASSHWTSLSEQF
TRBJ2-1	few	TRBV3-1	ASSQVDNEQF
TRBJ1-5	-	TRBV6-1	ASLLLDGLILIQPQH